The clone carrying this TCR beta chain was picked up one time. Its antigen is still unknown. PCR employed 60 Vbeta and 13 Jbeta primers. Repertoires were generated with immunoSEQ multiplex PCR, while TCRdb's copy carries only in-frame clones and drops some. Of some 150,000 clones detected, 55% to 65% appear once; the ten largest clones hold just under 3%. This sample is drawn from a study of cytomegalovirus exposure and HLA in healthy donors. Looking at the study overall: The Caucasian-associated ancestry cluster contained about 80% of the approximately 410 genotyped donors. Study results and caveats: For most TCR sequences rarity was the rule, although some public TCRs occurred in many donors. HLA allele associations emerged for some 16,000 TCR beta sequences in a later analysis, at 0.05 false discovery rate. Later analysis identified a missense DCLRE1C variant that was linked to TCR beta V- and J-gene trimming.

CDR3 size: 15 residues. Germline assignment: CDR1 SQVTM and CDR2 ANQGSEA. Trimming took off 3 bases at V and 7 bases at J, with 18 bases between the two ends. Material: PBMCs. V is TRBV29-1 and J is TRBJ1-4, with D tentatively TRBD1 (6 bases). This TCR was sampled from a man between 40 and 49 years old in good health and CMV-seronegative. The CDR3: CSVDSAGQGGEKLFF. The CDR3 DNA sequence: TGCAGCGTTGACTCAGCCGGGCAAGGGGGTGAAAAACTGTTTTTT. The full variable domain, with the rest looked up from reference TRBV29-1 and TRBJ1-4, is SAVISQKPSRDICQRGTSLTIQCQVDSQVTMMFWYRQQPGQSLTLIATANQGSEATYESGFVIDKFPISRPNLTFSTLTVSNMSPEDSSIYLCSVDSAGQGGEKLFFGSGTQLSVL.